The rows below give T cell receptor beta chains drawn from one sample of a study of beta chain features in type 1 diabetes. Some clones are missing from TCRdb's copy, which holds only in-frame ones; the method was immunoSEQ multiplex PCR. The table includes roughly 220,000 clones, roughly 17% detected once. Sequenced: naive CD4+ T cells from blood. These TCRs come from a man aged 25 to 40 with type 1 diabetes. Each CDR3 is given without its conserved first and last residue.

j_call | v_call | cdr3_aa
TRBJ2-5 | TRBV4-1 | ASSPLGVQETQY
TRBJ2-7 | TRBV14 | ASRPGNSYEQY
TRBJ2-4 | TRBV2 | ASSGQTGENIQY
TRBJ2-5 | TRBV5-1 | ASSWVGAETQY
TRBJ1-1 | TRBV7-2 | ASSLAPDPGQTTF
TRBJ2-5 | TRBV29-1 | SVGRGTQETQY
TRBJ2-1 | TRBV4-1 | ASSHLTRLAGEGEQF
TRBJ1-1 | TRBV4-2 | ASSQDRQRNTEAF
TRBJ1-5 | TRBV12-5 | ASGPGGGNQPQH
TRBJ2-7 | TRBV29-1 | SVRTGYEQY
TRBJ2-6 | TRBV10-3 | AISESTGHSGANVLT
TRBJ2-3 | TRBV4-1 | ASSPGRAGARGTDTQY
TRBJ2-3 | TRBV7-6 | ASSPAGALTDTQY
TRBJ1-1 | TRBV7-2 | ASSPKTGRPTEAF
TRBJ2-7 | TRBV7-9 | ASSPQGSQY
TRBJ2-5 | TRBV6-1 | ASSEGRDRETQY
TRBJ2-5 | TRBV28 | ASNPPTAQETQY
TRBJ2-2 | TRBV9 | ASRPLAGGSGELF
TRBJ2-1 | TRBV11-2 | ASSFQRTDNEQF
TRBJ2-2 | TRBV18 | ASSLGQATGELF
TRBJ2-3 | TRBV27 | ASKGIAALGSDTQY
TRBJ1-2 | TRBV19 | ASMTNSDLYGYT
TRBJ2-1 | TRBV4-3 | ASSQDTGTSGYNEQF
TRBJ2-6 | TRBV27 | ASSRGHPGSGANVLT
TRBJ1-5 | TRBV9 | ASSVGAIGSNQPQH
TRBJ2-4 | TRBV2 | ASSARASTPLAKNIQY